This is a list of T cell receptor beta chains from one sample in a study of blood T cell repertoires in COVID-19. Data came from immunoSEQ multiplex PCR; TCRdb stores just in-frame clones and leaves some out. Among 60,000 or so clones, more than 80% were seen once, and the ten largest hold under 9.5%. The sequenced sample was peripheral blood. The receptors originated from a human donor with active COVID-19. The donor label of this sample is uncertain. Both conserved end residues are part of each CDR3. A D gene is named only where the DNA matches it firmly. Part of the rows lack a size; the others show once, few, many or a class for expanded clones.

J gene | D gene | clone size | V gene | CDR3 DNA | CDR3 protein
TRBJ2-3 | TRBD2 | NA | TRBV4-3 | TGCGCCAGCAGCCAAGACCCGACTAGCGTAAAAAGCACAGATACGCAGTATTTT | CASSQDPTSVKSTDTQYF
TRBJ1-1 | NA | NA | TRBV9 | TGTGCCAGCAGCGTAGTACCAGGTAACACTGAAGCTTTCTTT | CASSVVPGNTEAFF
TRBJ1-5 | NA | NA | TRBV12-5 | TGTGCTAGTGGGCCACAGGGTGGGATTCAGCCCCAGCATTTT | CASGPQGGIQPQHF
TRBJ1-1 | TRBD1 | NA | TRBV13 | TGTGCCAGCAGCTCCAGGACAGGTAACACTGAAGCTTTCTTT | CASSSRTGNTEAFF
TRBJ1-5 | NA | NA | TRBV6-6 | TGTGCCAGCAGTTACCCGGAAGGAGGTCAGCCCCAGCATTTT | CASSYPEGGQPQHF
TRBJ2-1 | TRBD2 | NA | TRBV4-2 | TGTGCCAGCAGCCCTCGGGGCGGGAGTGTCAATGAGCAGTTCTTC | CASSPRGGSVNEQFF
TRBJ2-7 | TRBD1 | NA | TRBV3-1/TRBV3-2 | TGTGCCAGCAGCCAAGGGCGGGACAGGGGCTCCTACGAGCAGTACTTC | CASSQGRDRGSYEQYF
TRBJ1-2 | NA | once | TRBV5-5 | TGTGCCAGCAGCTTGGAATTGGGGCCCTATGGCTACACCTTC | CASSLELGPYGYTF
TRBJ2-5 | NA | NA | TRBV18 | TGTGCCAGCTCTCACAGCGGGGAGACCCAGTACTTC | CASSHSGETQYF
TRBJ1-3 | TRBD1 | NA | TRBV7-9 | TGTGCCAGCAGCCAACAGGGGTCCGGAAACACCATATATTTT | CASSQQGSGNTIYF
TRBJ2-3 | TRBD2 | NA | TRBV19 | TGTGCCAGTAGTCCCGGACTAGCGGGAGTATCAGATACGCAGTATTTT | CASSPGLAGVSDTQYF
TRBJ1-1 | NA | NA | TRBV29-1 | TGCAGCGTGCTCGACAGAGCAACGAACACTGAAGCTTTCTTT | CSVLDRATNTEAFF
TRBJ2-2 | TRBD1 | NA | TRBV23-1 | TGCGCCAGCAGTCAATCAGGTGGAAAGGGGGCGAATACCGGGGAGCTGTTTTTT | CASSQSGGKGANTGELFF
TRBJ2-1 | TRBD1 | NA | TRBV27 | TGTGCCAGCAGTTTCGGGACAGTCAGGGGTGAGCAGTTCTTC | CASSFGTVRGEQFF
TRBJ2-1 | NA | NA | TRBV3-1/TRBV3-2 | TGTGCCAGCGGGAACTACGCGACAGGGGCGGGGGCCAATGAGCAGTTCTTC | CASGNYATGAGANEQFF
TRBJ2-2 | NA | NA | TRBV21-1 | TGTGCCAGCAGCAGTGGAGCATGGAACACCGGGGAGCTGTTTTTT | CASSSGAWNTGELFF
TRBJ2-7 | NA | NA | TRBV9 | TGTGCCAGCAGCGGCCGGGACATCTCCTACGAGCAGTACTTC | CASSGRDISYEQYF